The clone carrying this T cell receptor beta chain appeared a few times. Deletions cut 6 bases from V and 4 bases from J, with 15 bases between. The CDR3 is 14 amino acids. CDR1 MNHEY and CDR2 SVGAGI come from the germline V gene. The entry originates in a study of HIV-infected patients and healthy controls. A single record per CDR3 protein comes from TCRdb applying MiXCR to the 5' RACE reads. The profile shows approximately 67,000 distinct CDR3 sequences, approximately 16% of them singletons. This clonotype was sampled from a human donor in good health. Material for sequencing was CD4+ T cells from blood. V gene TRBV6-5 combines with J gene TRBJ1-1; D not certain. The CDR3 sequence is CASRPPGEGTEAFF. CDR3 coding DNA: TGTGCCAGCAGACCCCCTGGGGAGGGCACTGAAGCTTTCTTT.